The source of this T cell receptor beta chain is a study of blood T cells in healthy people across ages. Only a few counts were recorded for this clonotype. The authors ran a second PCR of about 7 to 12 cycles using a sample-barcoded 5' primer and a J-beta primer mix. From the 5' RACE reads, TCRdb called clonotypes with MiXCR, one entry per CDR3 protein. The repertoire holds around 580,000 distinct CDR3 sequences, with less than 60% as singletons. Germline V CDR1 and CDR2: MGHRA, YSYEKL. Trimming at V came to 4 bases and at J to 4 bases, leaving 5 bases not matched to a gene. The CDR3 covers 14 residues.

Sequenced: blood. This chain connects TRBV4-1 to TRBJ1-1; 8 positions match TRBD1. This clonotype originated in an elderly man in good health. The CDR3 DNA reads TGCGCCAGCAGCCCCGGACAGGGAGGCACTGAAGCTTTCTTT. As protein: CASSPGQGGTEAFF.